This TCR beta chain was identified in a study of beta chain features in type 1 diabetes. The overall study: The study found patients and healthy donors alike in age, gender and cell yields. The study, taken as a whole, reports: Type 1 diabetes patients had TCRB CDR3s that were shorter (moderately but significantly so) in all four CD4+ subsets.

Reverse transcription of all isolated RNA meant that expressed TCRB transcripts were sequenced. Clones were read by immunoSEQ multiplex PCR, and TCRdb kept only the in-frame ones, dropping some. The top ten clones hold almost 0.02% of a sample with about 240,000 clones, roughly 13% of them seen once. Trimming cost V 4 bases and J 1 base, with 5 bases left between them. CDR3 length: 12 amino acids. CDR1 and CDR2 (germline): LNHDA, SQIVND (reference sequence). With regard to this clone: Its antigen remains unknown.

V gene TRBV19 combines with J gene TRBJ2-7, with a weak D call TRBD1 (5 bases). The sequenced sample consisted of naive CD4+ T cells from blood. This receptor was identified in a man younger than 40 with type 1 diabetes. The CDR3: CASSKGSYEQYF. The CDR3 coding sequence is TGTGCCAGTAGTAAGGGGTCCTACGAGCAGTACTTC.